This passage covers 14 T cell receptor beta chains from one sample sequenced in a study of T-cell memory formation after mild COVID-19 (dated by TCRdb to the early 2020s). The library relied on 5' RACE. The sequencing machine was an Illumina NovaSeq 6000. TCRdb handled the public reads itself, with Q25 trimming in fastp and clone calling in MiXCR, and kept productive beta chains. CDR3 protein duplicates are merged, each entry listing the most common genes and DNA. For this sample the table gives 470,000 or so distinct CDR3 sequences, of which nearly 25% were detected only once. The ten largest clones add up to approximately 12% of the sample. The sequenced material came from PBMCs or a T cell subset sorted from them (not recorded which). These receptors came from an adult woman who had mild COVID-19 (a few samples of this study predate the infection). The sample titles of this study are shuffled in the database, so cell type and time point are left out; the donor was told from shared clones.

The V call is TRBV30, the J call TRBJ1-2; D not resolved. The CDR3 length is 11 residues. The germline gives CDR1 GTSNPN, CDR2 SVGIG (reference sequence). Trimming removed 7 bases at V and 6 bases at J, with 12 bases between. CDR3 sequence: CASLGGHGYTF. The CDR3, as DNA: TGTGCCTCACTCGGAGGGCATGGCTACACCTTC.

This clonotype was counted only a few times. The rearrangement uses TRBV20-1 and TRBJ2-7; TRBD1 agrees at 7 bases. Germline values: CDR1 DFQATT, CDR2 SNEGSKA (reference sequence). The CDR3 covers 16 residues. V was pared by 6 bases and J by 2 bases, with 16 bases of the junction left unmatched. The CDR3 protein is CSASNPGQVGPYEQYF. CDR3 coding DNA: TGCAGTGCCTCTAATCCCGGACAGGTTGGCCCCTACGAGCAGTACTTC.

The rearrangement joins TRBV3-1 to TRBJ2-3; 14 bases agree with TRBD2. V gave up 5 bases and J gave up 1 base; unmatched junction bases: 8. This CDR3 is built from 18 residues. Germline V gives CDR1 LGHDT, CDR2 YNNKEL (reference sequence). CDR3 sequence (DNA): TGTGCCAGCAGCTACAGACTAGCGGGGGGGCCGGGCACAGATACGCAGTATTTT. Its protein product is CASSYRLAGGPGTDTQYF.

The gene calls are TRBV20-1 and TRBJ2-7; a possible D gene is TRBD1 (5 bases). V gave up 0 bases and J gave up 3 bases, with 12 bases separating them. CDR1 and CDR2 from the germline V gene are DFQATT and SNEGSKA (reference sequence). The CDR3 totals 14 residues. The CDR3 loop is CSARDQGRDYEQYF. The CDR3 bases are TGCAGTGCTAGAGACCAGGGCAGGGACTACGAGCAGTACTTC.

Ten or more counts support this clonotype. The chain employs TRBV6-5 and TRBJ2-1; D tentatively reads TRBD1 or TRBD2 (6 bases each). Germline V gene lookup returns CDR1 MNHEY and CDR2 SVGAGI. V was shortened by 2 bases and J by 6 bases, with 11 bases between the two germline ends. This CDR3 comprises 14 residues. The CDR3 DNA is TGTGCCAGCAGTTACAAACAGGGAGGCAATGAGCAGTTCTTC. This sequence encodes CASSYKQGGNEQFF.

The CDR3 DNA follows: TGTGCCAGCGGGCGCTACTACGAGCAGTACTTC. Protein product: CASGRYYEQYF. V gene TRBV6-2 or TRBV6-3 combines with J gene TRBJ2-7; D remains unclear. CDR1 is MNHEY and CDR2 is SVGEGT in the germline V gene. This CDR3 has 11 amino acids. V was pared by 8 bases and J by 3 bases, with 8 bases between.

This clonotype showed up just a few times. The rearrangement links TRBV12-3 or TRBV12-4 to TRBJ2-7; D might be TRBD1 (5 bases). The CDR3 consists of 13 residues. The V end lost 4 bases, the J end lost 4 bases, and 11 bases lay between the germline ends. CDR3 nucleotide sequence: TGTGCCAGCAGTTGGGTGGGGCGGTACGAGCAGTACTTC. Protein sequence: CASSWVGRYEQYF.

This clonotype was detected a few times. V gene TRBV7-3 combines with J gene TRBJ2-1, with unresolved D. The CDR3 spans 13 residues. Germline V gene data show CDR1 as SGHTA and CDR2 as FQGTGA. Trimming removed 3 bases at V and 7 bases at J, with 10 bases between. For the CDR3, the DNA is TGTGCCAGCAGCTTGTCGGCTGGGAATGAGCAGTTCTTC. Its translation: CASSLSAGNEQFF.

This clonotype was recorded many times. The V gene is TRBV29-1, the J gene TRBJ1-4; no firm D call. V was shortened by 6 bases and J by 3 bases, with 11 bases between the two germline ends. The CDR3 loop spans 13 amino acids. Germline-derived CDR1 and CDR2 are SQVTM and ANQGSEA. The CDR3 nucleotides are TGCAGCGTAGGTGGCCGTTCTAATGAAAAACTGTTTTTT. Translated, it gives CSVGGRSNEKLFF.

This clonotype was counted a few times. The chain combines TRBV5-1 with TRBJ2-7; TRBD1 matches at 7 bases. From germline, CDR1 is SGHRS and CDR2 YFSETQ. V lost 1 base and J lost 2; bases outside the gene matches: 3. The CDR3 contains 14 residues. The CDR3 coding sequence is TGCGCCAGCAGCTTGACAGGGGATGCCTACGAGCAGTACTTC. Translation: CASSLTGDAYEQYF.

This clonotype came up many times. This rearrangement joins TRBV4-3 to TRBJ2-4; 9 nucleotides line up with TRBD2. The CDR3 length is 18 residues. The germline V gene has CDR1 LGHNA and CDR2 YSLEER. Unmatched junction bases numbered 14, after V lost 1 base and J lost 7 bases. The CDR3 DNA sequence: TGCGCCAGCAGCCAAGCTTCATCTTTGGCGGGAGGGGGGAACATTCAGTACTTC. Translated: CASSQASSLAGGGNIQYF.

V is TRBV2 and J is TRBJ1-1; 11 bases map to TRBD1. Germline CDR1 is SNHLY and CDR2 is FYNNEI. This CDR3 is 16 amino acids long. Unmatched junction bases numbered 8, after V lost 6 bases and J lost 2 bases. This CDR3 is CASSRDRGLGNTEAFF. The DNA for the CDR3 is TGTGCCAGCAGCCGGGACAGGGGGTTAGGAAACACTGAAGCTTTCTTT.

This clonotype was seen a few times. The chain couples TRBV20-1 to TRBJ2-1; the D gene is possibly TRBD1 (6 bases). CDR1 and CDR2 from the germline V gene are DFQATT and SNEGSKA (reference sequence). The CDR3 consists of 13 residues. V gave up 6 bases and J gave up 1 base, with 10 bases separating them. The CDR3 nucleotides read TGCAGTGCCCCAGGGGTGTCCTACAATGAGCAGTTCTTC. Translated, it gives CSAPGVSYNEQFF.

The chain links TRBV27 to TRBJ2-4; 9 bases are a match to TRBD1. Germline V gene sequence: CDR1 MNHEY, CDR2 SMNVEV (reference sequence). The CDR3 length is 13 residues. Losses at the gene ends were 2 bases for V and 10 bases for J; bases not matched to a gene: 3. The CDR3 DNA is TGTGCCAGCAGTTTAGGGACAGGGTCGATTCAGTACTTC. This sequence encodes CASSLGTGSIQYF.